Presented here are 25 T cell receptor beta chains from one specimen sequenced in a study of T cells after yellow fever vaccination. MiXCR, applied by TCRdb to the 5' RACE reads, yields one record per CDR3 protein. This sample has hundreds of thousands of distinct CDR3 sequences, with roughly 8.7% found just once. The sample in question was PBMCs, obtained on the day of the first yellow fever vaccination. Every receptor here comes from a man aged 18 to 29 who received the YFV17D yellow fever vaccine.

The chain uses TRBV4-1 and TRBJ2-7; D unresolved. The CDR3 length is 14 residues. The V and J ends lost 4 bases and 0 bases respectively, with 10 bases between them. CDR1 and CDR2 (germline): MGHRA, YSYEKL. CDR3 amino acids: CASSPNVASYEQYV. The DNA of the CDR3 is TGCGCCAGCAGCCCCAACGTGGCCTCCTACGAGCAGTACGTC.

There are a few counts of this clonotype. The chain carries TRBV5-6 and TRBJ2-1; maybe TRBD2 (5 bases). The V and J ends lost 1 base and 0 bases respectively, with 11 bases between them. CDR1 is SGHDT, CDR2 YYEEEE, per germline. The CDR3 covers 16 residues. The CDR3 sequence: CASSLFLGSSYNEQFF. The CDR3 bases are TGTGCCAGCAGCTTGTTTTTGGGGAGCTCCTACAATGAGCAGTTCTTC.

This clonotype was detected a few times. The chain links TRBV6-1 to TRBJ1-1, with 10 bases identical to TRBD1. V dropped 0 bases and J dropped 3; count of bases not matched to a gene: 1. CDR1 and CDR2 from the germline V gene are MNHNS and SASEGT. This CDR3 spans 15 amino acids. This chain's CDR3 is CASSEAGQGHTEAFF. CDR3 sequence (DNA): TGTGCCAGCAGTGAAGCGGGACAGGGGCACACTGAAGCTTTCTTT.

The chain links TRBV7-9 to TRBJ1-1; perhaps TRBD1 as D (6 bases). Trimming stripped 5 bases from V and 4 bases from J, with 14 bases between. Per germline, CDR1 SEHNR and CDR2 FQNEAQ (reference sequence). CDR3 length: 14 residues. In nucleotides, the CDR3 is TGTGCCAGCAGCAAACAGGGAGCGGGCACTGAAGCTTTCTTT. Protein product: CASSKQGAGTEAFF.

This clonotype turned up a few times. The chain employs TRBV3-1 and TRBJ1-6; 10 nucleotides align to TRBD1. CDR1 and CDR2 (germline): LGHDT, YNNKEL (reference sequence). This CDR3 has 16 amino acids. The J segment lost 10 bases and the V segment lost 2 bases, leaving 8 bases of the junction unmatched. As DNA, the CDR3 is TGTGCCAGCAGCCAACGGCGGGACAGGGGCCGGTCACCCCTCCACTTT. Encoded protein: CASSQRRDRGRSPLHF.

This clonotype has just a few counts. The chain uses TRBV7-8 and TRBJ2-6; TRBD2 is a possible D gene (6 bases). Germline CDR1 is SGHVS and CDR2 is FQNEAQ. Trimming pared 5 bases from V and 0 bases from J, leaving 17 bases between. The CDR3 is 18 residues long. CDR3 region: CASSTRLDLASGANVLTF. The CDR3 DNA is TGTGCCAGCAGCACACGACTAGACCTCGCCTCTGGGGCCAACGTCCTGACTTTC.

This clonotype was seen only a few times. CDR3 protein: CASSLRVAYNSPLHF. The CDR3 bases are TGTGCCAGCAGTTTGAGGGTAGCCTATAATTCACCCCTCCACTTT. This rearrangement joins TRBV12-3 or TRBV12-4 to TRBJ1-6; D is unclear. This CDR3 has 15 residues. Trimming pared 3 bases from V and 2 bases from J, leaving 8 bases between.

This clonotype was seen a single time. The chain uses TRBV5-4 and TRBJ2-7; D is ambiguous. Trimming removed 2 bases from V and 0 bases from J, with 9 bases in between. CDR3 size: 14 residues. CDR1 and CDR2 from the germline V gene are SGHNT and YYREEE (reference sequence). CDR3 sequence (DNA): TGTGCCAGCAGCTTTCATCGAAACTCCTACGAGCAGTACGTC. Its protein is CASSFHRNSYEQYV.

The rearrangement uses TRBV6-5 and TRBJ1-5, with D possibly matching TRBD1 (6 bases). Germline assignment: CDR1 MNHEY and CDR2 SVGAGI. This CDR3 comprises 14 residues. V dropped 2 bases and J dropped 4 bases, with 9 bases sitting between them. The CDR3 here is CASSYGQGNQPQHF. DNA for the CDR3: TGTGCCAGCAGTTACGGCCAGGGGAATCAGCCCCAGCATTTT.

The genes are TRBV4-1 and TRBJ2-6; TRBD2 might be the D (5 bases). There are 18 residues in the CDR3. Germline V gene lookup returns CDR1 MGHRA and CDR2 YSYEKL. V was pared by 0 bases and J by 2 bases, with 14 bases between. Here the CDR3 reads CASSQDPPVGAGANVLTF. Here the CDR3 DNA reads TGCGCCAGCAGCCAAGATCCCCCCGTGGGAGCTGGGGCCAACGTCCTGACTTTC.

A few counts support this clonotype. J is TRBJ1-1 and V is TRBV6-1; D is undetermined. This CDR3 is 13 amino acids long. CDR1 is MNHNS and CDR2 is SASEGT in the germline V gene. V was cut by 10 bases and J by 3 bases, with 15 bases left in between. CDR3 coding DNA: TGTGCCACCCCCCCAGCGCGAGACACTGAAGCTTTCTTT. Its protein is CATPPARDTEAFF.

This clonotype was found a few times. The V and J genes are TRBV6-2 or TRBV6-3 and TRBJ2-1; 15 nucleotides agree with TRBD2. Germline lookup yields CDR1 MNHEY and CDR2 SVGEGT. This CDR3 comprises 18 residues. V gave up 4 bases and J gave up 4 bases; unmatched junction bases: 8. The CDR3, as DNA: TGTGCCAGCAGTTCCCTCGGACTAGCGGGGGGGCCATACAATGAGCAGTTCTTC. Translating gives CASSSLGLAGGPYNEQFF.

This clonotype was observed many times. DNA of the CDR3: TGTGCCAGCGCCCTCCAAACCCACACAGATACGCAGTATTTT. This sequence encodes CASALQTHTDTQYF. The rearrangement joins TRBV7-3 to TRBJ2-3; D is unclear. Trimming stripped 8 bases from V and 2 bases from J, with 14 bases between. The CDR3 covers 14 residues. The germline gives CDR1 SGHTA, CDR2 FQGTGA.

The chain's CDR3 is CATGQGAEAFF. As DNA, the CDR3 is TGTGCCACCGGACAGGGGGCTGAAGCTTTCTTT. The chain joins TRBV24-1 to TRBJ1-1, with 10 bases that match TRBD1. Trimming removed 9 bases from V and 6 bases from J; junction bases left unmatched: 0. CDR3 length equals 11 residues. CDR1 is KGHDR and CDR2 is SFDVKD in the germline V gene.

There are many counts of this clonotype. A read error is possible here, since a much larger clone lies one base away. This chain uses TRBV10-3 with TRBJ2-3; 9 nucleotides line up with TRBD1. This CDR3 comprises 14 residues. The V segment lost 4 bases and the J segment 1 base; nucleotides outside the gene matches: 0. CDR1 is ENHRY, CDR2 SYGVKD, per germline. The CDR3 DNA sequence: TGTGCCATCAGTGGGACAGGGGGCACAGATACGCAGTATTTT. Residues: CAISGTGGTDTQYF.

The sample holds a few counts of this clonotype. The chain recombines TRBV29-1 with TRBJ2-2; a possible D gene is TRBD1 (7 bases). This CDR3 is 15 amino acids long. Germline V gene data show CDR1 as SQVTM and CDR2 as ANQGSEA. V shed 3 bases and J shed 7 bases, with 18 bases lying between them. CDR3 region: CSVDLTGTGHGELFF. CDR3 sequence (DNA): TGCAGCGTTGATCTGACAGGGACTGGCCACGGGGAGCTGTTTTTT.

This clonotype was counted many times. The chain couples TRBV6-7 to TRBJ2-1, with a possible D match to TRBD1 (5 bases). TRBV6-7 qualifies as an ORF whose function is uncertain. Trimming removed 3 bases at V and 10 bases at J, with 10 bases between. The CDR3 is made up of 12 amino acids. The CDR3 loop is CASSYTAGEQFF. The CDR3 region has the DNA TGTGCCAGCAGTTATACCGCAGGGGAGCAGTTCTTC.

This clonotype turned up a few times. The V gene is TRBV2, the J gene TRBJ2-7; 7 nucleotides align to TRBD1. CDR1 and CDR2 (germline): SNHLY, FYNNEI. With V trimmed by 6 bases and J by 7 bases, 9 bases remained unmatched. The CDR3 is 13 residues long. CDR3 region: CASSLRTGWEQYV. For the CDR3, the DNA is TGTGCCAGCAGCCTAAGGACAGGCTGGGAGCAGTACGTC.

In regard to this clonotype: A much bigger clone sits one base away, suggesting this may be a read error. The chain employs TRBV7-2 and TRBJ2-7, with 9 bases that match TRBD1. After removal of 4 bases from V and 3 bases from J, the junction contained 1 base not matched to a gene. Germline V gives CDR1 SGHTA, CDR2 FQGNSA. The CDR3 covers 13 residues. The CDR3 is CASSSDRGYEQYF. CDR3 sequence (DNA): TGTGCCAGCAGCTCGGACAGGGGCTACGAGCAGTACTTC.

The V and J genes are TRBV5-5 and TRBJ1-6, with unresolved D. Trimming shortened V by 4 bases and J by 9 bases, and 20 bases separated the two germline ends. Germline values: CDR1 SGHKS, CDR2 YYEKEE (reference sequence). The CDR3 is 16 amino acids. The CDR3 nucleotides read TGTGCCAGCAGCCTAACGATTGGCAGTCCCTCTTCACCCCTCCACTTT. It is translated as CASSLTIGSPSSPLHF.

This rearrangement joins TRBV18 to TRBJ1-2; no clear D. Germline V gene data show CDR1 as KGHSH and CDR2 as LQKENI. Trimming shortened V by 5 bases and J by 2 bases, and 9 bases separated the two germline ends. The CDR3 covers 13 residues. As DNA, the CDR3 is TGTGCCAGCTCATTCGTCCCGAACTATGGCTACACCTTC. This gives the protein CASSFVPNYGYTF.

This clonotype was recorded a few times. The rearrangement joins TRBV18 to TRBJ2-7, with D possibly being TRBD2 (6 bases). The CDR3 runs to 13 residues. V was clipped by 3 bases and J by 7 bases, with 13 bases between them. Per germline, CDR1 KGHSH and CDR2 LQKENI. CDR3 sequence reads: CASSPWRAGEQYF. CDR3 coding DNA: TGTGCCAGCTCACCTTGGAGGGCGGGGGAGCAGTACTTC.

The chain carries TRBV20-1 and TRBJ2-1; possibly TRBD1 for D (6 bases). Trimming removed 6 bases from V and 8 bases from J, with 17 bases in between. This CDR3 is 13 amino acids long. Germline V gene lookup returns CDR1 DFQATT and CDR2 SNEGSKA (reference sequence). CDR3 loop: CSASTGQFDEQFF. The CDR3 DNA sequence: TGCAGTGCATCAACCGGACAGTTCGATGAGCAGTTCTTC.

In its sample, this clonotype was seen many times. This rearrangement joins TRBV12-3 or TRBV12-4 to TRBJ2-7; D possibly corresponds to TRBD1 (6 bases). V lost 4 bases and J 5 bases, leaving 12 bases between the germline ends. CDR3 length equals 13 residues. Written as DNA, the CDR3 is TGTGCCAGCAGTTACGACAGGTCTCACGAGCAGTACTTC. Translated, it gives CASSYDRSHEQYF.

V is TRBV19 and J is TRBJ1-5, with D possibly TRBD1 on 6 matching bases. Germline CDR1 reads LNHDA; CDR2 reads SQIVND (reference sequence). The CDR3 is 15 amino acids. V was clipped by 3 bases and J by 6 bases, with 15 bases between them. CDR3 DNA: TGTGCCAGTAGTATTTCATCGGGACAAGCTCAGCCCCAGCATTTT. As protein: CASSISSGQAQPQHF.